Below, 27 T cell receptor beta chains from the same sample are listed, as sequenced in a study of T cell repertoires in cytomegalovirus infection. MiXCR was run by TCRdb on the reads, yielding one entry per CDR3 protein. The table records a few hundred thousand distinct CDR3 sequences, about a sixth of them present only once. Sequencing input: CD8+ T cells from PBMCs. The receptors shown here come from a human donor in good health (CMV status not recorded). Some clones in this sample may be carry-over from other donors' samples.

This clonotype was found many times. The rearrangement joins TRBV28 to TRBJ2-7, with 7 bases aligning to TRBD2. This CDR3 has 14 residues. V lost 5 bases and J lost 7; bases outside the gene matches: 11. From germline, CDR1 is MDHEN and CDR2 SYDVKM. Written as DNA, the CDR3 is TGTGCCAGCAGTCCTACCCGACTAGCCTCTGAGCAGTACTTC. It translates to CASSPTRLASEQYF.

This clonotype was observed a few times. The rearrangement joins TRBV4-1 to TRBJ2-5; possibly TRBD2 for D (5 bases). CDR1 is MGHRA, CDR2 YSYEKL, per germline. This CDR3 comprises 14 residues. V was cut by 0 bases and J by 5 bases, with 10 bases left in between. The CDR3 nucleotides read TGCGCCAGCAGCCAAGACTCGGGGTGGGAGACCCAGTACTTC. Translated, it gives CASSQDSGWETQYF.

Here the CDR3 reads CSASGRAGYEQYF. In nucleotides, the CDR3 is TGCAGTGCTAGTGGCAGGGCCGGCTACGAGCAGTACTTC. This chain links TRBV20-1 with TRBJ2-7; a weak D match, TRBD1 (5 bases). This CDR3 contains 13 residues. Trimming took 3 bases from V and 3 from J, leaving 12 bases between them. CDR1 DFQATT and CDR2 SNEGSKA come from the germline V gene (reference sequence).

The rearrangement uses TRBV7-8 and TRBJ2-7; TRBD2 agrees at 12 bases. The length of the CDR3 is 17 residues. The ends lost 0 bases at V and 3 bases at J; junction bases unmatched: 6. Germline CDR1 and CDR2: SGHVS and FQNEAQ. The CDR3 coding sequence is TGTGCCAGCAGCTTAGCTACAGGACTAGCGGGATACTACGAGCAGTACTTC. It codes for CASSLATGLAGYYEQYF.

This clonotype has just a few counts. The chain recombines TRBV27 with TRBJ1-2; D unresolved. CDR1 is MNHEY and CDR2 is SMNVEV in the germline V gene (reference sequence). The CDR3 has 14 residues. V lost 4 bases to trimming and J lost 4 bases, with 13 bases between them. As DNA, the CDR3 is TGTGCCAGCAGTTCACGAGAAGCGGGCTATGGCTACACCTTC. It yields the protein CASSSREAGYGYTF.

This clonotype was seen at least ten times. The chain has TRBV28 and TRBJ1-1; D is possibly TRBD1 (5 bases). The CDR3 has 17 residues. The germline V gene has CDR1 MDHEN and CDR2 SYDVKM. Trimming took 2 bases from V and 0 from J, leaving 16 bases between them. CDR3: CASSLNRFGGLNTEAFF. In DNA form, the CDR3 reads TGTGCCAGCAGTTTAAATCGTTTCGGGGGTTTGAACACTGAAGCTTTCTTT.

The table lists this clonotype with a few counts. The chain combines TRBV5-1 with TRBJ2-1; either TRBD1 or TRBD2 may supply D (5 bases each). The CDR3 runs 16 residues. V was pared by 4 bases and J by 2 bases, with 16 bases between. Germline-derived CDR1 and CDR2 are SGHRS and YFSETQ. This chain's CDR3 is CASSHDGASTYNEQFF. The CDR3 DNA follows: TGCGCCAGCAGCCATGACGGGGCATCCACCTACAATGAGCAGTTCTTC.

This clonotype was counted between two and nine times. The rearrangement joins TRBV13 to TRBJ2-7; D gene ambiguous. There are 14 residues in the CDR3. Trimming took off 1 base at V and 1 base at J, with 8 bases between the two ends. The germline gives CDR1 PRHDT, CDR2 FYEKMQ (reference sequence). The CDR3 loop is CASSLVSSSYEQYF. The CDR3, as DNA: TGTGCCAGCAGCTTAGTTAGCAGTTCCTACGAGCAGTACTTC.

The rearrangement joins TRBV2 to TRBJ2-1; possible D gene TRBD1, 6 bases. CDR1 and CDR2 from the germline V gene are SNHLY and FYNNEI. With 7 bases removed from V and 4 bases from J, the gap between germline ends came to 23 bases. This CDR3 region has 17 residues. The CDR3 DNA reads as TGTGCCAGCAAACGAGGGGGTGGGTTAGCGACATACAATGAGCAGTTCTTC. Its protein is CASKRGGGLATYNEQFF.

The sample holds a few counts of this clonotype. V and J are TRBV2 and TRBJ2-7; possible D gene TRBD1, 6 bases. Germline V lookup: CDR1 SNHLY, CDR2 FYNNEI. The CDR3 has 15 amino acids. Trimming took 2 bases from V and 1 from J, leaving 12 bases between them. CDR3: CASSENRDGSYEQYF. CDR3 bases: TGTGCCAGCAGTGAAAACAGGGATGGGTCCTACGAGCAGTACTTC.

The chain combines TRBV28 with TRBJ2-7; 10 bases match TRBD1. Germline CDR1 is MDHEN and CDR2 is SYDVKM. The CDR3 spans 16 residues. V lost 5 bases, J lost 0 bases, and 7 bases stayed unmatched. This CDR3 is CASSARTGGSSYEQYF. The CDR3 region has the DNA TGTGCCAGCAGTGCCCGGACAGGGGGTAGCTCCTACGAGCAGTACTTC.

At least ten counts were recorded for this clonotype. This chain joins TRBV7-8 and TRBJ2-7; possibly TRBD1 or TRBD2 for D (6 bases each). There are 12 residues in the CDR3. The germline V gene encodes CDR1 SGHVS and CDR2 FQNEAQ. The V end lost 4 bases, the J end lost 6 bases, and 10 bases lay between the germline ends. In nucleotides, the CDR3 is TGTGCCAGCAGCTGGGGGGCTTCCGAGCAGTACTTC. This gives the protein CASSWGASEQYF.

Concerning this clonotype itself: A clone one base away is much larger, so this may be a read error. The CDR3 loop reads CSARFGTGVGDYELYF. The CDR3 DNA follows: TGCAGTGCTAGATTCGGGACAGGCGTTGGGGACTACGAGCTGTACTTC. This chain links TRBV20-1 with TRBJ2-7, with D possibly being TRBD1 (8 bases). CDR3 length equals 16 residues. Per germline, CDR1 DFQATT and CDR2 SNEGSKA (reference sequence).

The genes are TRBV19 and TRBJ1-2, with a weak D call TRBD1 (5 bases). The CDR3 spans 13 residues. Germline V lookup: CDR1 LNHDA, CDR2 SQIVND (reference sequence). Trimming cost V 4 bases and J 5 bases, with 11 bases left between them. The CDR3 DNA is TGTGCCAGTAGTACAGGGACTCAATATGGCTACACCTTC. This codes for CASSTGTQYGYTF. Variable domain in full (rest from reference TRBV19 and TRBJ1-2): DGGITQSPKYLFRKEGQNVTLSCEQNLNHDAMYWYRQDPGQGLRLIYYSQIVNDFQKGDIAEGYSVSREKKESFPLTVTSAQKNPTAFYLCASSTGTQYGYTFGSGTRLTVV.

This clonotype was detected ten times or more. The chain has TRBV7-8 and TRBJ1-1; 7 positions match TRBD1. Trimming at V came to 5 bases and at J to 10 bases, leaving 16 bases not matched to a gene. CDR3 length equals 15 residues. Per the germline V gene, CDR1 is SGHVS and CDR2 is FQNEAQ. The CDR3 region has the DNA TGTGCCAGCAGCAAGACAGGGAGCGGGTGGGAGGGAGCTTTCTTT. Translating gives CASSKTGSGWEGAFF. The full variable domain, with the rest looked up from reference TRBV7-8 and TRBJ1-1, is GAGVSQSPRYKVAKRGQDVALRCDPISGHVSLFWYQQALGQGPEFLTYFQNEAQLDKSGLPSDRFFAERPEGSVSTLKIQRTQQEDSAVYLCASSKTGSGWEGAFFGQGTRLTVV.

Worth noting for this clonotype: The conserved final phenylalanine or tryptophan is absent from the CDR3, which likely points to a read error. The V and J genes are TRBV28 and TRBJ2-1, with D uncertain. The germline V gene encodes CDR1 MDHEN and CDR2 SYDVKM. Trimming cost V 6 bases and J 10 bases, with 13 bases left between them. CDR3 size: 12 residues. CDR3 sequence (DNA): TGTGCCAGCAGCTTTCCCTTCCGGGAGCAGTTCTTA. It codes for CASSFPFREQFL.

This clonotype came up a few times. J is TRBJ1-2 and V is TRBV29-1; no definite D call. The V gene's germline CDR1 is SQVTM and CDR2 ANQGSEA. The ends were cut back, 2 bases at V and 7 bases at J, with 14 bases in the middle. CDR3 length: 13 amino acids. In nucleotides, the CDR3 is TGCAGCGTTGAATTTTCCGGGTCCGTTGGCTACACCTTC. It yields the protein CSVEFSGSVGYTF.

The chain uses TRBV19 and TRBJ2-1; D remains ambiguous. V shed 10 bases and J shed 0 bases, with 7 bases lying between them. This CDR3 is 12 amino acids long. Per germline, CDR1 LNHDA and CDR2 SQIVND (reference sequence). The CDR3 DNA reads as TGTGCCACATCCTTCTCCTACAATGAGCAGTTCTTC. Translating gives CATSFSYNEQFF.

A few counts support this clonotype. J is TRBJ1-6 and V is TRBV2, with D maybe TRBD1 (6 bases). Germline CDR1 SNHLY, CDR2 FYNNEI. The germline V and J ends were trimmed by 6 bases and 8 bases, with 8 bases remaining between them. The CDR3 has 12 amino acids. The CDR3 nucleotides read TGTGCCAGCAGAAGGGGGGATTCACCCCTCCACTTT. Protein product: CASRRGDSPLHF.

This clonotype was picked up a small number of times. The rearrangement links TRBV28 to TRBJ1-1; 7 bases map to TRBD1. V gave up 7 bases and J gave up 6 bases; unmatched junction bases: 11. There are 14 residues in the CDR3. Germline-derived CDR1 and CDR2 are MDHEN and SYDVKM. The CDR3 here is CASNTGELTAEAFF. The CDR3 nucleotides read TGTGCCAGCAATACAGGGGAGCTGACCGCTGAAGCTTTCTTT.

This clonotype was seen only a few times. This sequence joins TRBV9 and TRBJ1-4; D is ambiguous. The CDR3 is 14 amino acids. Germline CDR1 reads SGDLS; CDR2 reads YYNGEE. Trimming removed 0 bases from V and 8 bases from J, with 11 bases in between. Here the CDR3 DNA reads TGTGCCAGCAGCGTAGAGCTGACGGAAGAAAAACTGTTTTTT. The encoded protein is CASSVELTEEKLFF.

This clonotype has ten or more counts. The V and J genes are TRBV6-2 or TRBV6-3 and TRBJ2-2; TRBD1 agrees at 7 bases. The CDR3 contains 14 residues. After removal of 0 bases from V and 6 bases from J, the junction contained 1 base not matched to a gene. The germline CDR1 and CDR2 sequences are MNHEY and SVGEGT. The CDR3 sequence: CASSYSTGSGELFF. CDR3 DNA: TGTGCCAGCAGTTACTCGACAGGGTCCGGGGAGCTGTTTTTT.

This clonotype appeared many times. V usage is TRBV7-6 and J usage is TRBJ1-1; D gene ambiguous. The V end was cut by 2 bases, the J end by 1 base, with 20 bases between. The germline V gene has CDR1 SGHVS and CDR2 FNYEAQ. The length of the CDR3 is 18 residues. This chain's CDR3 is CASSLSKGGQAGNTEAFF. CDR3 in DNA: TGTGCCAGCAGCTTAAGTAAAGGAGGGCAGGCCGGGAACACTGAAGCTTTCTTT.

This clonotype was counted ten times or more. The genes are TRBV7-9 and TRBJ2-3; 9 nucleotides align to TRBD1. Germline V lookup: CDR1 SEHNR, CDR2 FQNEAQ (reference sequence). V lost 4 bases and J lost 2; bases outside the gene matches: 7. This CDR3 comprises 16 residues. The CDR3 bases are TGTGCCAGCAGCTCGTTGGACAGGGGTCTCACAGATACGCAGTATTTT. This sequence encodes CASSSLDRGLTDTQYF.

The chain links TRBV6-6 to TRBJ2-7, with 10 bases fitting TRBD1. Germline CDR1 is MNHNY and CDR2 is SVGAGI (reference sequence). Germline trimming cut 5 bases from V and 5 bases from J; bases unmatched to any gene: 6. CDR3 length: 14 residues. DNA for the CDR3: TGTGCCAGCAGTGACCGGGACAGGGGCCACGAGCAGTACTTC. This gives the protein CASSDRDRGHEQYF.

This clonotype was seen more than once but under ten times. This rearrangement joins TRBV7-3 to TRBJ2-6, with 8 bases fitting TRBD1. The CDR3 has 18 residues. With 3 bases clipped from V and 1 base from J, the junction kept 8 bases outside the gene matches. Per the germline V gene, CDR1 is SGHTA and CDR2 is FQGTGA. CDR3 nucleotides: TGTGCCAGCAGCTTGAGGGACAGGCCCCCTTCTGGGGCCAACGTCCTGACTTTC. It yields the protein CASSLRDRPPSGANVLTF.

This clonotype appeared many times. The gene calls are TRBV28 and TRBJ2-1, with TRBD1 matching over 7 bases. Germline V CDR1 and CDR2: MDHEN, SYDVKM. This CDR3 has 14 amino acids. Losses at the gene ends were 3 bases for V and 3 bases for J; bases not matched to a gene: 2. The CDR3 nucleotides read TGTGCCAGCAGTTTGACAGGGTTCTACAATGAGCAGTTCTTC. Translation: CASSLTGFYNEQFF.